The clone carrying this T cell receptor (beta chain) was counted between two and nine times. Its antigen is still unknown. The data were taken from a study of human T cells and chemical hapten exposure. The CDR3 is 12 amino acids. The trim removed 2 bases at V and 15 bases at J, leaving 3 bases unmatched. Germline-derived CDR1 and CDR2 are SGHKS and YYEKEE (reference sequence). Study results and limitations: There was no change with DPC sensitization in TCRs above 1 in 1000 frequency.

Each CDR3 protein is one row after TCRdb ran MiXCR on the 5' RACE reads. In the table there are approximately 110,000 distinct CDR3 sequences, approximately 20% of which are singletons. From whole blood left unfractionated, total RNA was extracted. The clonotype comes from a human donor in good health. The J gene is TRBJ2-1, the V gene TRBV5-5, with 12 bases fitting TRBD2. This CDR3 is CASSLLAGGRFF. The CDR3 DNA sequence: TGTGCCAGCAGCTTACTAGCGGGGGGTAGGTTCTTC.